This T cell receptor beta chain derives from a study of control samples from healthy donors and cancer patients. The method was immunoSEQ multiplex PCR; TCRdb's version includes in-frame clones alone and lacks a portion of them. The table lists some 140,000 clones, 89% of them singletons, with approximately 8% in the top ten. The origin of this receptor is a man over 45 with head and neck cancer. Input material: PBMCs.

CDR3 nucleotides: TGTGCCATCAGTGAAGGGGGGCTGTATCCCCTGTTTTTT. It specifies CAISEGGLYPLFF. The chain combines TRBV10-3 with TRBJ1-4, with D perhaps matching TRBD1 (6 bases). Deletions cut 3 bases from V and 14 bases from J, with 16 bases between. The CDR3 spans 13 residues. Germline loops: CDR1 ENHRY, CDR2 SYGVKD.